This T cell receptor (beta chain) was found in a study of control samples from healthy donors and cancer patients. The protocol was immunoSEQ multiplex PCR, while the TCRdb copy is restricted to in-frame clones and leaves out a portion. The table includes 85,000 to 120,000 clones, about 90% detected once. Points on this clone: Mismatch with germline at one junction end may stem from a read error.

This TCR derives from a woman aged 18-29 years in good health. Material: blood.

CDR3 sequence (DNA): TGTGCCTGGAGTATAAGGACAGGGAACGCTGAAGCTTTCTTT. This sequence encodes CAWSIRTGNAEAFF. The V and J genes are TRBV30 and TRBJ1-1; 8 nucleotides agree with TRBD1. Germline lookup yields CDR1 GTSNPN and CDR2 SVGIG (reference sequence). The CDR3 runs 14 residues. Based on the CDR3 plus reference TRBV30 and TRBJ1-1, the full variable domain is SQTIHQWPATLVQPVGSPLSLECTVEGTSNPNLYWYRQAAGRGLQLLFYSVGIGQISSEVPQNLSASRPQDRQFILSSKKLLLSDSGFYLCAWSIRTGNAEAFFGQGTRLTVV.